The source of this T cell receptor (beta chain) is a study of T cell changes during pregnancy in multiple sclerosis. Clones were read by immunoSEQ multiplex PCR, and TCRdb kept only the in-frame ones, dropping some. The sample carries roughly 55,000 clones, roughly 90% recorded once. Germline assignment: CDR1 MNHNY and CDR2 SVGAGI (reference sequence). This CDR3 spans 14 amino acids. V lost 7 bases to trimming and J lost 8 bases, with 17 bases between them. This sample comprised CD4+ T cells from peripheral blood mononuclear cells, obtained after pregnancy. The chain has TRBV6-6 and TRBJ1-4; D unclear. The TCR sequence derives from a female donor in good health, enrolled as a control in a pregnancy study. The CDR3 reads CASNHDGRSEKLFF. The CDR3, as DNA: TGTGCCAGCAACCACGACGGGAGGAGCGAAAAACTGTTTTTT.